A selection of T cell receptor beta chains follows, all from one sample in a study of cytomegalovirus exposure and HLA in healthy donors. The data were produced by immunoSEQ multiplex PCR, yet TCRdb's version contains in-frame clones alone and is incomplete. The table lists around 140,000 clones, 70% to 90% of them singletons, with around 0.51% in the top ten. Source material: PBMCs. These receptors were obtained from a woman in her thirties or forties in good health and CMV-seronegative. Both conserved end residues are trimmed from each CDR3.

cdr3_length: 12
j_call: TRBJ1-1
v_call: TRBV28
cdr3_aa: ASVRDRAYTEAF

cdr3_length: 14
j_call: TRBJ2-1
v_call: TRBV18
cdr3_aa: ASSPITSGIYNEQF

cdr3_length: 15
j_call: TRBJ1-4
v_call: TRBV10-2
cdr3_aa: ASRSGQSMFLNEKLF

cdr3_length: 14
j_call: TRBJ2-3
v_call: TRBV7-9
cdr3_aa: ASSPRLAERTDTQY

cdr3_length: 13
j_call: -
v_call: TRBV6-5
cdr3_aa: ATPALSGTFYEQY

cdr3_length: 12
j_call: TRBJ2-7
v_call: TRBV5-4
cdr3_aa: ASSLGGFNYEQY

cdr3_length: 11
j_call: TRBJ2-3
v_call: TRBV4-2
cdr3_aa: ASSRSTGDTQY

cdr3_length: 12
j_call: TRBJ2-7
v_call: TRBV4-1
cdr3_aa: ASKQEGGTYEQY

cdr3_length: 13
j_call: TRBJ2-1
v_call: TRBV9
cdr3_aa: ASSRLAGGVDEQF

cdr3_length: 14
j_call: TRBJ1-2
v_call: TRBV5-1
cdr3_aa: ASSSATQAGDYGYT

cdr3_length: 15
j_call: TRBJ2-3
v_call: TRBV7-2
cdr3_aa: ASSLVAGGLTTDTQY

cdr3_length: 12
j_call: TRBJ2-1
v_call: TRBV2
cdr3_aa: ASNLGLADNEQF

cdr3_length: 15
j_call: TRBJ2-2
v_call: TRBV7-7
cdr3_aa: ASSPTPGLGNTGELF

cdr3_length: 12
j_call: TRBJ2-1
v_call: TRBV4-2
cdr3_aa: ASSQRASYNEQF

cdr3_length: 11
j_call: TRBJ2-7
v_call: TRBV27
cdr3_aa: ASRSVAGGEQY

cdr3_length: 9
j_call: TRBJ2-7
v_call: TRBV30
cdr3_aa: AWITGYEQY

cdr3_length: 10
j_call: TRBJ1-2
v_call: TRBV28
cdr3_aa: ASSSQGYGYT

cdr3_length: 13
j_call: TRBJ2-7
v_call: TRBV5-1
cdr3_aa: ASSWTTGVLNEQY

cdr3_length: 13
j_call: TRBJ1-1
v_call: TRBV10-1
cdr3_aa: ASSERGQVNTEAF

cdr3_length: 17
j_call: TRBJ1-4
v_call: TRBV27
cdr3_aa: ASSLRVNRKIATNEKLF

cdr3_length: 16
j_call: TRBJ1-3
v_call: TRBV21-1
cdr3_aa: ASSKRKQESSLGNTIY

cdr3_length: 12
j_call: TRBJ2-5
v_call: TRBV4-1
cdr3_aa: ASSQAGGQETQY

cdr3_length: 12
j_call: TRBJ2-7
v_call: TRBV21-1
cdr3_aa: ASTKDGRPYEQY

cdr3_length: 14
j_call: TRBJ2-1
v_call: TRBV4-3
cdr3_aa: ASSQNHPSGYNEQF

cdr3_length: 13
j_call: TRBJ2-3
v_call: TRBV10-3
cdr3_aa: AISDSGVLADTQY

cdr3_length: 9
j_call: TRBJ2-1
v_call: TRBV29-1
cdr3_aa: SGGQGIEQF

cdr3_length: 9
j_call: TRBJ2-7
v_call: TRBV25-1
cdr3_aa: ASSGLLRQY

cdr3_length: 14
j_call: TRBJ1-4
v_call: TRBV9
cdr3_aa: AGSHWTGGADEKLF

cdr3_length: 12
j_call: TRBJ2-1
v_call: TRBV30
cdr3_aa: AWSVLRTSNEQF

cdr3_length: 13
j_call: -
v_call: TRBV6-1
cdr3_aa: ASSEVAETSYEQY

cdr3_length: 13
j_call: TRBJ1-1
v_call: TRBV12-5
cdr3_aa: ASGLRTGRHTEAF

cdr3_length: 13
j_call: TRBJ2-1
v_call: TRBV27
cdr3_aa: ASSLWAGEASEQF

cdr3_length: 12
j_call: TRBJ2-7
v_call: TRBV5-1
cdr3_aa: ASSPGTSAYEQY

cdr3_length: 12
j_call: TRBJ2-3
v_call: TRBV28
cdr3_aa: ASGSGGRPDTQY

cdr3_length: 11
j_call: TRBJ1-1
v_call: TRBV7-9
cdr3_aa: ASSLYLNTEAF

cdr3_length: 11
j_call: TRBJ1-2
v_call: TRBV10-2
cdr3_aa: ASSDPLGGGYT

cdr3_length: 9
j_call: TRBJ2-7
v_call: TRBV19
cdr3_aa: ASRQFHEQY

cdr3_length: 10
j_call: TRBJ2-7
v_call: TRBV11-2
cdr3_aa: ASSLFQGEQY

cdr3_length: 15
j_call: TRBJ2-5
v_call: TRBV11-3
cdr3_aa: ASSLSPGQRYVETQY

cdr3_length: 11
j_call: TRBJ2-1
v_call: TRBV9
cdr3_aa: ASSVGGSGEQF

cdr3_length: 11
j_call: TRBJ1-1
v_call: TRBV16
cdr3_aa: ASRKTANTEAF

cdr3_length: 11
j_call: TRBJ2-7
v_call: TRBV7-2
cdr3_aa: ASSSSGTYEQY

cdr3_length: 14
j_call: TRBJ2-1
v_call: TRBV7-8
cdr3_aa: ASSLPGTSGHNEQF

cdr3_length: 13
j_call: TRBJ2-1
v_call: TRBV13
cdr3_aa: ASSPGTDPYNEQF

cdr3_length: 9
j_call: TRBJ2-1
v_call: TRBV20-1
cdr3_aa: SVPTYNEQF

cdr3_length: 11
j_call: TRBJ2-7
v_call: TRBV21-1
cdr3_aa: ASPRDRSYEQY

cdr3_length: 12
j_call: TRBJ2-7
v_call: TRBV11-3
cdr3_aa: ASSPGLAGAEQY

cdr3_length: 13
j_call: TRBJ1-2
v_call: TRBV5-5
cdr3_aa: ASSLGDSLNYGYT

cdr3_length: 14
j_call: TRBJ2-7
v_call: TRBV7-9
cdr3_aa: ASSLGTSGKWAEQY

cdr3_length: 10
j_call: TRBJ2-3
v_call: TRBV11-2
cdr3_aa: ASSLGAAIPY

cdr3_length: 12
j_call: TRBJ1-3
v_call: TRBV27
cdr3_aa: ASSLGGVGNTIY

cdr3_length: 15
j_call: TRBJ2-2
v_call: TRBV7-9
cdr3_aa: ASSDTDHQPHTGELF

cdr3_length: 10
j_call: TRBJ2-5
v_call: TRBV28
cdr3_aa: ASSPLTDGQY

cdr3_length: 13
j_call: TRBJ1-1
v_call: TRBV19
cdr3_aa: ASRFYDRGETEAF

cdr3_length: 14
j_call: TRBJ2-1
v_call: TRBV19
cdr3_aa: ASSMGSGRTYNEQF

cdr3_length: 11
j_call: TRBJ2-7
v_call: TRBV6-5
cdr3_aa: ASLTGTGDEQY

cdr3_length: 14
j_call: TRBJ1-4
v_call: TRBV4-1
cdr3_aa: ASSQDPGQGGEKLF

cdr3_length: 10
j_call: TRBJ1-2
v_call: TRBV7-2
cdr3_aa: ASSKDRVGYT